This passage covers 21 T cell receptor beta chains from one sample sequenced in a study of tumor and adjacent non-tumor tissue in lung cancer. Three rounds of nested PCR, following a modified ARM-PCR protocol, produced the TCRbeta library. TCRdb reprocessed the multiplex PCR reads with MiXCR, giving one entry per CDR3 protein. The sample lists more than 60,000 distinct CDR3 sequences, more than 75% occurring once. No cell sorting was done before RNA was extracted from the tissue. The normal lung tissue was taken more than 3 cm from the tumor edge. The specimen was distant non-tumor lung tissue. These receptors were collected from a man aged 60 to 69 with non-small cell lung cancer.

As to this clonotype: Given the absence of the conserved phenylalanine or tryptophan at the CDR3 end, a read error is likely. J is TRBJ1-1 and V is TRBV7-9; perhaps TRBD1 as D (6 bases). Trimming took 4 bases from V and 0 from J, leaving 12 bases between them. Germline CDR1 SEHNR, CDR2 FQNEAQ (reference sequence). The CDR3 runs to 15 residues. The CDR3 DNA sequence: TGTGCCAGCAGCTCCCCGACAGGAATGAACACTGAAGCTTTCGTC. Protein: CASSSPTGMNTEAFV.

Comment on this clonotype: A read error may account for a junction end that differs from germline. The DNA for the CDR3 is TGTGCCAGGAGCACCCGGGCAGGGTCCTCCTACGAGCAATACTTC. Translated: CARSTRAGSSYEQYF. The chain recombines TRBV13 with TRBJ2-7, with D maybe TRBD1 (5 bases). Germline V gene data show CDR1 as PRHDT and CDR2 as FYEKMQ (reference sequence). The CDR3 runs to 15 residues.

This clonotype was recorded many times. The chain has TRBV28 and TRBJ1-1; perhaps TRBD1 as D (5 bases). Trimming pared 6 bases from V and 1 base from J, leaving 15 bases between. The CDR3 loop spans 15 amino acids. Per germline, CDR1 MDHEN and CDR2 SYDVKM. The CDR3: CASRSAGQGNTEAFF. In DNA, the CDR3 is TGTGCCAGCAGGTCTGCAGGCCAGGGGAACACTGAAGCTTTCTTT.

Regarding this clonotype: A junction boundary mismatches the germline segment, possibly from a read error. The chain employs TRBV29-1 and TRBJ2-7, with 11 nucleotides matching TRBD2. The length of the CDR3 is 15 residues. Germline CDR1 reads SQVTM; CDR2 reads ANQGSEA. CDR3 sequence: CSVEETSGSSYGQYF. The CDR3 DNA follows: TGCAGCGTTGAAGAAACTAGCGGGAGCTCCTACGGGCAGTACTTC.

This clonotype was counted a few times. Relative to the germline gene, one junction end is altered; a read error may explain this. The chain recombines TRBV13 with TRBJ2-3, with D tentatively TRBD1 or TRBD2 (5 bases each). CDR1 is PRHDT and CDR2 is FYEKMQ in the germline V gene (reference sequence). The CDR3 extends over 15 amino acids. The CDR3 loop reads CASSLARQNTDMQYF. The CDR3 DNA follows: TGTGCCAGTAGCTTAGCGAGACAGAATACAGATATGCAGTATTTT.

The table lists this clonotype with many counts. This rearrangement joins TRBV24-1 to TRBJ2-6; no reliable D call. The CDR3 is made up of 17 amino acids. Germline lookup yields CDR1 KGHDR and CDR2 SFDVKD. V was cut by 3 bases and J by 1 base, with 12 bases left in between. CDR3 loop: CATSDPTTDSGANVLTF. CDR3 nucleotides: TGTGCCACCAGTGATCCGACGACTGATTCTGGGGCCAACGTCCTGACTTTC.

As for this clonotype: The junction does not match germline at one end; this may be a read error. V is TRBV5-4 and J is TRBJ1-1; 7 nucleotides align to TRBD1. This CDR3 is built from 14 residues. Germline V lookup: CDR1 SGHNT, CDR2 YYREEE (reference sequence). This CDR3 reads CASSSQGRGIEAFF. The CDR3 DNA follows: TGTGCCAGTAGCTCACAGGGGCGGGGAATTGAAGCTTTCTTT. The full variable domain, with the rest looked up from reference TRBV5-4 and TRBJ1-1, is ETGVTQSPTHLIKTRGQQVTLRCSSQSGHNTVSWYQQALGQGPQFIFQYYREEENGRGNFPPRFSGLQFPNYSSELNVNALELDDSALYLCASSSQGRGIEAFFGQGTRLTVV.

On this clonotype: Compared with germline, one end of the junction differs, possibly owing to a read error. The chain is built from TRBV14 and TRBJ2-5; the match to TRBD2 covers 10 bases. The CDR3 contains 16 residues. In germline, CDR1 is SGHDN, CDR2 FVKESK. DNA for the CDR3: TGTGTCAGCAGCCGCTGGAATAGCGGGAGGCGAGAGACCCAGTACTTC. Translation: CVSSRWNSGRRETQYF.

This clonotype was seen many times. The V gene is TRBV18, the J gene TRBJ2-3; 10 bases are shared with TRBD2. Germline V gives CDR1 KGHSH, CDR2 LQKENI. Trimming cost V 4 bases and J 0 bases; bases outside gene matches: 4. The CDR3 covers 16 residues. The CDR3 loop reads CASSLLAGGSTDTQYF. CDR3 nucleotides: TGTGCCAGCTCACTATTAGCGGGAGGAAGCACAGATACGCAGTATTTT.

This clonotype was observed at least ten times. V usage is TRBV29-1 and J usage is TRBJ1-5; TRBD1 is a possible D gene (5 bases). The V end was cut by 6 bases, the J end by 4 bases, with 10 bases between. CDR1 and CDR2 (germline): SQVTM, ANQGSEA. This CDR3 is 12 amino acids long. CDR3 loop: CSVGDWNQPQHF. For the CDR3, the DNA is TGCAGCGTCGGGGACTGGAATCAGCCCCAGCATTTT.

This clonotype turned up a few times. This could be a read error, since a much larger clone is one nucleotide away. The chain combines TRBV20-1 with TRBJ1-1, with unresolved D. V lost 3 bases to trimming and J lost 7 bases, with 12 bases between them. CDR1 is DFQATT, CDR2 SNEGSKA, per germline (reference sequence). The CDR3 extends over 12 amino acids. In DNA, the CDR3 is TGCAGTGCTAGGCCCGGGGTTGATGAAGCTTTCTTT. Translation: CSARPGVDEAFF.

Note on this clonotype: It may be a read error: a sequence one base away is much more abundant. The V and J genes are TRBV5-1 and TRBJ1-1, with a possible D match to TRBD1 (6 bases). V was trimmed by 0 bases and J by 6 bases, leaving 12 bases between them. The germline gives CDR1 SGHRS, CDR2 YFSETQ. CDR3 length: 14 residues. CDR3 loop: CASSLVLGAPEAFF. DNA for the CDR3: TGCGCCAGCAGCTTGGTCCTGGGGGCGCCTGAAGCTTTCTTT.

Concerning this clonotype itself: A junction end diverges from the germline sequence, so it may reflect a read error. CDR3 sequence: CSVQDLKGVDEKLFF. The CDR3 DNA sequence: TGCAGCGTTCAAGATCTAAAGGGGGTGGATGAAAAACTGTTTTTT. The chain combines TRBV29-1 with TRBJ1-4; TRBD1 is a possible D gene (6 bases). This CDR3 region has 15 residues. The germline V gene has CDR1 SQVTM and CDR2 ANQGSEA.

CDR3 nucleotides: TGCAGCGTTCAGGGGGATAGACAGGGCTACACCTTC. Protein sequence: CSVQGDRQGYTF. The chain recombines TRBV29-1 with TRBJ1-2, with 7 bases matching TRBD1. Germline values: CDR1 SQVTM, CDR2 ANQGSEA. The CDR3 length is 12 residues. Losses at the gene ends were 5 bases for V and 8 bases for J; bases not matched to a gene: 8.

To note about this clonotype: The junction and the germline gene differ at one end; a read error may be behind it. This chain joins TRBV6-1 and TRBJ1-1; D is possibly TRBD1 (6 bases). CDR1 is MNHNS, CDR2 SASEGT, per germline. The CDR3 is 13 residues long. DNA of the CDR3: TGTGCCAGGGGAAGGACAGCGAACACTGAAGCTTTATTT. As protein: CARGRTANTEALF.

The chain employs TRBV6-6 and TRBJ2-3; D is ambiguous. Germline CDR1 is MNHNY and CDR2 is SVGAGI (reference sequence). This CDR3 region has 13 residues. V lost 0 bases to trimming and J lost 7 bases, with 8 bases between them. The CDR3 is CASSYSLFYTQYF. CDR3 sequence (DNA): TGTGCCAGCAGTTACTCCTTGTTTTATACGCAGTATTTT.

In regard to this clonotype: A much larger clone lies a single base off, so this may be a read error. This sequence joins TRBV28 and TRBJ1-1; the match to TRBD1 covers 10 bases. CDR1 is MDHEN and CDR2 is SYDVKM in the germline V gene. This CDR3 has 12 amino acids. The V gene end was trimmed by 11 bases and the J gene end by 8 bases; junction bases not matched to a gene: 8. Here the CDR3 reads CACMTGGAEAFF. CDR3 sequence (DNA): TGTGCCTGCATGACAGGGGGCGCGGAAGCTTTCTTT.

In the case of this clonotype: The missing conserved phenylalanine or tryptophan at the end of this CDR3 makes a read error likely. The rearrangement links TRBV29-1 to TRBJ2-3; weak D call: TRBD1 (5 bases). The CDR3 spans 14 residues. Trimming took off 3 bases at V and 0 bases at J, with 10 bases between the two ends. The germline V gene encodes CDR1 SQVTM and CDR2 ANQGSEA. The DNA for the CDR3 is TGCAGCGTTGACGCGACAGATAGCACAGATACGCAGTATGTT. It is translated as CSVDATDSTDTQYV.

Comment on this clonotype: In this CDR3 the conserved last residue, phenylalanine or tryptophan, is missing, so a read error is likely. The chain has TRBV12-3 or TRBV12-4 and TRBJ2-7, with D uncertain. The CDR3 has 14 amino acids. V was clipped by 4 bases and J by 1 base, with 11 bases between them. CDR3 bases: TGTGCCAGCAGTTCTTATGCGAGGTCCTACGAGCAGTACTCC. This translates into CASSSYARSYEQYS.

V usage is TRBV14 and J usage is TRBJ2-1, with 9 bases fitting TRBD2. V shed 0 bases and J 7 bases; nucleotides not matched to a gene: 10. Germline V gene sequence: CDR1 SGHDN, CDR2 FVKESK. The CDR3 is made up of 17 amino acids. CDR3 nucleotide sequence: TGTGCCAGCAGCCAAGACCGACTAGCGGTAGCAGGTAATGAGCAGTTCTTC. Translated: CASSQDRLAVAGNEQFF.

This clonotype appeared a few times. It may be a read error: a sequence one base away is much more abundant. V usage is TRBV28 and J usage is TRBJ2-5; D is uncertain. Trimming pared 4 bases from V and 0 bases from J, leaving 12 bases between. The CDR3 runs 15 residues. Germline CDR1 MDHEN, CDR2 SYDVKM. This CDR3 reads CASSSNHAYQETQYF. CDR3 sequence (DNA): TGTGCCAGCAGTTCTAACCATGCCTACCAAGAGACCCAGTACTTC. The complete variable domain, with remaining parts taken from reference TRBV28 and TRBJ2-5, reads DVKVTQSSRYLVKRTGEKVFLECVQDMDHENMFWYRQDPGLGLRLIYFSYDVKMKEKGDIPEGYSVSREKKERFSLILESASTNQTSMYLCASSSNHAYQETQYFGPGTRLLVL.